The 5 T cell receptor gamma chains listed next were all sequenced from one sample in a study of γδ T cells in repeated Plasmodium falciparum infection. With CATT, TCRdb re-called clones from the multiplex PCR reads. The table shows 20,000 to 30,000 gamma-chain clones, with about 2.9% occurring only once. Flow sorting of PBMC yielded separate Vgamma9/Vdelta2+ and Vdelta2-negative gammadelta T cell populations for bulk repertoire analysis. Sequenced input: gamma-delta T cells from blood. The origin of the receptors is a pool of human donors (malaria-infected and uninfected, not separated).

This clone was recorded many times. V is TRGV3 and J is TRGJP2. Trimming removed 4 bases from V and 6 bases from J; junction bases left unmatched: 8. Germline V gives CDR1 VTNTFY, CDR2 YDVSTARD (reference sequence). The CDR3 has 14 residues. This CDR3 is CATWEGQGDWIKTF. CDR3 bases: TGTGCCACCTGGGAGGGGCAGGGTGATTGGATCAAGACGTTT.

On this clone: A read error likely explains this, since a far larger clone differs by one base. The sample contains more than one DNA sequence encoding this CDR3. The chain uses TRGV9 and TRGJ1 or TRGJ2. Because TCRdb records no J gene, it was assigned here through a match of the DNA to germline. Germline V gene data show CDR1 as GITISATS and CDR2 as ISYDGTV (reference sequence). The CDR3 extends over 15 amino acids. CDR3 coding DNA: TGTGCCCTGTGGGAGGGGAACCTACCTTATTATAAGAAACTCTTT. This sequence encodes CALWEGNLPYYKKLF.

This clone appeared many times. Only one base separates this from a far larger clonotype, so it likely reflects a read error. This sample includes further DNA sequences coding for the same CDR3. The chain employs TRGV3 and TRGJP2. No J gene was available from TCRdb, and it was assigned here by a germline match of the DNA. CDR1 and CDR2 from the germline V gene are VTNTFY and YDVSTARD (reference sequence). This CDR3 comprises 15 residues. With V trimmed by 4 bases and J by 8 bases, 13 bases remained unmatched. The CDR3 spells CATWDRRGGDWIKTF. As DNA, the CDR3 is TGTGCCACCTGGGATAGACGGGGAGGCGATTGGATCAAGACGTTT.

This clone was seen at least ten times. A read error likely explains why the TCRdb protein, taken from a much larger clone, differs from this DNA's translation at residue 7; the protein shown is translated from the DNA. The rearrangement uses TRGV9 and TRGJ1 or TRGJ2. TCRdb offers no J gene call, so here the DNA was matched to germline to obtain one. CDR1 is GITISATS and CDR2 is ISYDGTV in the germline V gene (reference sequence). This CDR3 has 15 amino acids. J gave up 0 bases and V 4 bases, and 9 bases lay outside the gene matches. CDR3 coding DNA: TGTGCCTTGTGGGATGTCAGTCAGAATTATTATAAGAAACTCTTT. Residues: CALWDVSQNYYKKLF.

This clone was recorded many times. The rearrangement joins TRGV3 to TRGJ1 or TRGJ2. The J gene was missing in TCRdb and was found by matching the end of the DNA to germline. CDR3 size: 14 residues. CDR1 and CDR2 from the germline V gene are VTNTFY and YDVSTARD (reference sequence). V trimming: 0 bases; J trimming: 8 bases; junction bases outside the gene matches: 10. The CDR3 reads CATWDRPACHKKLF. CDR3 coding DNA: TGTGCCACCTGGGACAGGCCGGCCTGTCATAAGAAACTCTTT.